This TCR beta chain was sequenced in a study of CD8 T cells in ankylosing spondylitis. Study outcomes and limitations: Seemingly distinctive of ankylosing spondylitis blood was a TCR beta motif formed by eight highly homologous variants. Some motif variants were previously reported in reactive arthritis synovial fluid and blood. According to the report, clones linked to the disease were significantly enriched in matched synovial fluid samples taken from ankylosing spondylitis patients.

Germline values: CDR1 MNHEY, CDR2 SVGAGI. The V and J ends lost 0 bases and 6 bases, in that order; junction bases with no gene match: 11. The CDR3 has 16 amino acids. This clonotype has only a few counts. The antigen is undetermined. Using quantitative 5'-RACE with molecular barcodes, the authors made TCR beta libraries. TCRdb used MiXCR to reprocess the 5' RACE reads, holding one entry per CDR3 protein. The sample shows hundreds of thousands of distinct CDR3 sequences, roughly 10% of them seen only once. The origin of this receptor is a male donor with ankylosing spondylitis. The specimen was blood, either unsorted or a sorted T cell fraction (not recorded which). The rearrangement joins TRBV6-5 to TRBJ2-7; 7 nucleotides match TRBD1. The CDR3 loop reads CASSYSRGLGTIEQYF. The CDR3 DNA sequence: TGTGCCAGCAGTTACTCAAGGGGGCTAGGGACGATCGAGCAGTACTTC.